The next 21 T cell receptor beta chains were all read from a single sample in a study of blood T cells in healthy people across ages. The second PCR ran about 6 to 12 cycles with a sample-barcoded 5' primer and J-beta primers. A single record per CDR3 protein comes from TCRdb applying MiXCR to the 5' RACE reads. The sample includes around 820,000 distinct CDR3 sequences, more than 20% of them seen just once. These data were also filed under a second study, of T cells of mothers and their children.

The sample consisted of blood. Receptors were obtained from a boy aged 5-17 years in good health.

This clonotype was seen a few times. The chain uses TRBV29-1 and TRBJ2-7; D is unclear. The CDR3 is 15 amino acids. Trimming shortened V by 3 bases and J by 3 bases, and 18 bases separated the two germline ends. Germline lookup yields CDR1 SQVTM and CDR2 ANQGSEA. CDR3 coding DNA: TGCAGCGTTGAGCTTTTATCCGGGTTGGGCTACGAGCAGTACTTC. It specifies CSVELLSGLGYEQYF.

The chain uses TRBV29-1 and TRBJ2-4; a possible D gene is TRBD1 (5 bases). The CDR3 consists of 13 residues. In germline, CDR1 is SQVTM, CDR2 ANQGSEA. V was cut by 4 bases and J by 11 bases, with 18 bases left in between. The CDR3 nucleotides are TGCAGCGTTGGGGGCAGGCTTGGCTTATTTCAGTACTTC. This sequence encodes CSVGGRLGLFQYF.

This chain joins TRBV29-1 and TRBJ2-2; D may correspond to TRBD1 or TRBD2 (5 bases each). V gave up 6 bases and J gave up 7 bases, with 15 bases separating them. The CDR3 runs 13 residues. Looked up from germline, CDR1 is SQVTM and CDR2 is ANQGSEA. CDR3 in amino acids: CSVDFWGSGELFF. DNA of the CDR3: TGCAGCGTGGACTTCTGGGGGAGCGGGGAGCTGTTTTTT.

The rearrangement links TRBV6-6 to TRBJ1-1; TRBD1 matches at 7 bases. Germline lookup yields CDR1 MNHNY and CDR2 SVGAGI (reference sequence). CDR3 length: 15 amino acids. V shed 2 bases and J 5 bases; nucleotides not matched to a gene: 8. Here the CDR3 reads CASSYTSGGGTEAFF. The CDR3 nucleotides are TGTGCCAGCAGTTACACCTCAGGGGGTGGGACTGAAGCTTTCTTT.

Only a few counts were recorded for this clonotype. This sequence may be a read error, since a much larger clone differs from it by one base. The CDR3 DNA reads as TGTGCCTGCAGTCTACCGGGACAGGGTCTAGGCGGCTACACCTTC. Translated: CACSLPGQGLGGYTF. This sequence joins TRBV6-5 and TRBJ1-2; 9 positions match TRBD1. Per germline, CDR1 MNHEY and CDR2 SVGAGI. The CDR3 has 15 amino acids.

This clonotype was seen a single time. The rearrangement links TRBV14 to TRBJ2-5, with 11 bases that match TRBD2. Unmatched junction bases numbered 5, after V lost 1 base and J lost 1 base. The CDR3 extends over 17 amino acids. Per the germline V gene, CDR1 is SGHDN and CDR2 is FVKESK. The CDR3 DNA sequence: TGTGCCAGCAGCCAAGGACTAGCGGGGCCCTCCCAAGAGACCCAGTACTTC. Residues: CASSQGLAGPSQETQYF.

This clonotype was counted between two and nine times. The chain joins TRBV4-2 to TRBJ2-7; possible D gene TRBD2, 6 bases. The CDR3 runs to 15 residues. Germline lookup yields CDR1 LGHNA and CDR2 YNFKEQ. With 4 bases removed from V and 1 base from J, the gap between germline ends came to 14 bases. The CDR3 region is CASSRPTGESYEQYF. The CDR3 region has the DNA TGTGCCAGCAGCCGGCCGACGGGAGAGTCCTACGAGCAGTACTTC.

The V and J genes are TRBV20-1 and TRBJ1-2; D gene uncertain. The length of the CDR3 is 13 residues. Germline CDR1 reads DFQATT; CDR2 reads SNEGSKA (reference sequence). V was pared by 3 bases and J by 8 bases, with 16 bases between. The CDR3 DNA follows: TGCAGTGCTAGGGGGTTGGCCCTCTACGGCTACACCTTC. Translation: CSARGLALYGYTF.

This clonotype has a handful of counts. The V call is TRBV14, the J call TRBJ2-7; TRBD1 might be the D (7 bases). CDR3 size: 15 residues. V was shortened by 8 bases and J by 3 bases, with 20 bases between the two germline ends. Germline CDR1 reads SGHDN; CDR2 reads FVKESK. CDR3 DNA sequence: TGTGCCAGCGGAGGAGGGGGCGCGCCTGGCTACGAGCAGTACTTC. It yields the protein CASGGGGAPGYEQYF.

This clonotype has just a few counts. V and J are TRBV29-1 and TRBJ2-4; D may be TRBD1 or TRBD2 (5 bases each). Per germline, CDR1 SQVTM and CDR2 ANQGSEA. Between the trimmed V and J ends, which lost 3 bases and 1 base, there was a span of 13 bases. The CDR3 extends over 15 amino acids. CDR3 nucleotides: TGCAGCGTTGAGGAGGCAGGGCGGGCCAAAAACATTCAGTACTTC. As protein: CSVEEAGRAKNIQYF.

In its sample, this clonotype was seen a few times. The rearrangement joins TRBV12-3 or TRBV12-4 to TRBJ2-3, with 8 bases aligning to TRBD1. The CDR3 sequence is 14 residues long. Germline trimming cut 6 bases from V and 8 bases from J; bases unmatched to any gene: 10. The CDR3 region is CASRQQGGVGTQYF. In DNA, the CDR3 is TGTGCCAGCAGACAACAGGGGGGTGTGGGTACGCAGTATTTT.

The genes are TRBV11-1 and TRBJ2-5; 9 positions agree with TRBD1. CDR1 is SGHAT, CDR2 FQDESV, per germline (reference sequence). V shed 7 bases and J 5 bases; nucleotides not matched to a gene: 8. The CDR3 is 14 amino acids. CDR3 DNA: TGTGCCAGCAACCAACAGGGGGCTCACGAGACCCAGTACTTC. Encoded protein: CASNQQGAHETQYF.

This chain joins TRBV4-1 and TRBJ2-5, with TRBD2 matching 13 bases. The DNA end is a closer match to TRBJ2-1, so the J assignment may be wrong. Germline loops: CDR1 MGHRA, CDR2 YSYEKL. The CDR3 loop spans 19 amino acids. In DNA form, the CDR3 reads TGCGCCAGCAGCCTCACCTCAATACTAGCGGGAGGGCCCTCGGATGAGCAGTTCTTC. It specifies CASSLTSILAGGPSDEQFF.

This chain links TRBV7-9 with TRBJ1-2, with no clear D. V gave up 5 bases and J gave up 2 bases, with 15 bases separating them. In germline, CDR1 is SEHNR, CDR2 FQNEAQ (reference sequence). The CDR3 length is 15 residues. Here the CDR3 reads CASSLNRGGNYGYTF. CDR3 sequence (DNA): TGTGCCAGCAGCCTAAATCGGGGTGGCAACTATGGCTACACCTTC.

This clonotype appeared a few times. The gene calls are TRBV6-5 and TRBJ2-1, with D uncertain. The J call may be wrong; the DNA end is better matched by TRBJ2-5. Germline CDR1 MNHEY, CDR2 SVGAGI. The CDR3 sequence is 14 residues long. The CDR3 nucleotides read TGTGCCAGCAGTTACTTTGGCAGCGAAGAGACCCAGTACTTC. Residues: CASSYFGSEETQYF.

The rearrangement links TRBV12-3 or TRBV12-4 to TRBJ2-6; maybe TRBD1 (5 bases). V was clipped by 5 bases and J by 0 bases, with 17 bases between them. CDR3 size: 18 residues. CDR3 DNA sequence: TGTGCCAGCAGTGATCGGGTACAGGCGTTCTCTGGGGCCAACGTCCTGACTTTC. Amino acid sequence: CASSDRVQAFSGANVLTF.

This clonotype showed up just a few times. The chain combines TRBV7-2 with TRBJ2-7; TRBD2 matches 10 bases. V trimming: 1 base; J trimming: 1 base; junction bases outside the gene matches: 16. In germline, CDR1 is SGHTA, CDR2 FQGNSA. The CDR3 covers 20 residues. CDR3 in DNA: TGTGCCAGCAGCTTAGGTTCGCCTAGCGGGAGAGGGGCCGGGTCCTACGAGCAGTACTTC. Its protein is CASSLGSPSGRGAGSYEQYF.

This clonotype was detected once. The V gene is TRBV20-1, the J gene TRBJ1-1; D unresolved. This CDR3 contains 13 residues. Trimming removed 3 bases at V and 0 bases at J, with 8 bases between. The germline V gene has CDR1 DFQATT and CDR2 SNEGSKA (reference sequence). CDR3 DNA: TGCAGTGCTAGGGAAGATATGAACACTGAAGCTTTCTTT. Protein: CSAREDMNTEAFF.

The chain has TRBV9 and TRBJ1-4; D gene unclear. V lost 1 base and J lost 0, with 7 bases in between. The germline V gene has CDR1 SGDLS and CDR2 YYNGEE. This CDR3 region has 15 residues. In DNA form, the CDR3 reads TGTGCCAGCAGCGTAATCGGGTCAACTAATGAAAAACTGTTTTTT. It specifies CASSVIGSTNEKLFF.

The gene calls are TRBV7-2 and TRBJ2-5, with TRBD1 matching 10 bases. Germline trimming cut 7 bases from V and 5 bases from J; bases unmatched to any gene: 4. The CDR3 has 13 residues. Germline CDR1 and CDR2: SGHTA and FQGNSA. CDR3 protein: CASKRDRGETQYF. The CDR3 region has the DNA TGTGCCAGCAAGAGGGACAGGGGTGAGACCCAGTACTTC. The whole variable domain, remainder taken from reference TRBV7-2 and TRBJ2-5, is GAGVSQSPSNKVTEKGKDVELRCDPISGHTALYWYRQSLGQGLEFLIYFQGNSAPDKSGLPSDRFSAERTGGSVSTLTIQRTQQEDSAVYLCASKRDRGETQYFGPGTRLLVL.

Only a few counts were recorded for this clonotype. The gene calls are TRBV4-2 and TRBJ1-5; D remains ambiguous. Germline loops: CDR1 LGHNA, CDR2 YNFKEQ. Trimming pared 0 bases from V and 5 bases from J, leaving 11 bases between. The CDR3 contains 15 residues. CDR3 region: CASSQDGQGDQPQHF. CDR3 bases: TGTGCCAGCAGCCAAGACGGGCAAGGTGATCAGCCCCAGCATTTT.